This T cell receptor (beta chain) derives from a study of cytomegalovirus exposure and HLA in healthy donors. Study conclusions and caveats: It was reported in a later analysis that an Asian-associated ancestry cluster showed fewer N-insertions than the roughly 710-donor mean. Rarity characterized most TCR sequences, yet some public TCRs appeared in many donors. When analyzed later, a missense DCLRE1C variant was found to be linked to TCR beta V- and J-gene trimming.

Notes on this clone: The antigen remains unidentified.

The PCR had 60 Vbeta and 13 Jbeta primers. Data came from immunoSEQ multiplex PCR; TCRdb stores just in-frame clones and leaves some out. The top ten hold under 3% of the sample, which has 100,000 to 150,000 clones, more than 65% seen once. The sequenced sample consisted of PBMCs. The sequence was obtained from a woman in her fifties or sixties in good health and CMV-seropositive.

The DNA of the CDR3 is TGTGCCAGCTCACCACCGATGCAGGGAGGCACTGAAGCTTTCTTT. Translated, it gives CASSPPMQGGTEAFF. The chain has TRBV18 and TRBJ1-1; TRBD1 is a possible D gene (5 bases). V lost 0 bases, J lost 4 bases, and 12 bases lay in between. This CDR3 is built from 15 residues. Germline assignment: CDR1 KGHSH and CDR2 LQKENI.